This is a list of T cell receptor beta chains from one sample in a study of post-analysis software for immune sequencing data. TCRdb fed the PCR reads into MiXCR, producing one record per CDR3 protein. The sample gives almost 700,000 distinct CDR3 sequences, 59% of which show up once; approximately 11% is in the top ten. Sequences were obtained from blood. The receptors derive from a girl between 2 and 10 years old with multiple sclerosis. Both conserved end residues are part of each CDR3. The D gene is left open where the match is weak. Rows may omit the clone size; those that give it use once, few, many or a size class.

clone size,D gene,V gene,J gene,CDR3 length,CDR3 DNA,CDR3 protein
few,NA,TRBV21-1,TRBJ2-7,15,TGTGCCAGCAGGCTCAGCCATGGACAGCACTACGAGCAGTACTTC,CASRLSHGQHYEQYF
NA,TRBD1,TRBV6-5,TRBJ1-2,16,TGTGCCAGCAGTTACGTCCGGACAGGTGGTACCTATGGCTACACCTTC,CASSYVRTGGTYGYTF
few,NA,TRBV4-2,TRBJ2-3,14,TGTGCCAGCAGCCAAGAGACAGCCACAGATACGCAGTATTTT,CASSQETATDTQYF
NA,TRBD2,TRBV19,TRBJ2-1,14,TGTGCCAGTAGTATAGGACTAGCGGGGAATGAGCAGTTCTTC,CASSIGLAGNEQFF
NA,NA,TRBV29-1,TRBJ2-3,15,TGCAGCGTTGTGATTCTACAGCGTGACACAGATACGCAGTATTTT,CSVVILQRDTDTQYF
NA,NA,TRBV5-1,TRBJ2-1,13,TGCGCCAGCAATTCAGCGCGAGGCAATGAGCAGTTCTTC,CASNSARGNEQFF
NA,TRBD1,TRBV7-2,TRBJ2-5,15,TGTGCCAGCAGCTTACTGGGACAGAGTCAAGAGACCCAGTACTTC,CASSLLGQSQETQYF
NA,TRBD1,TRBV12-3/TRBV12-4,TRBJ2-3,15,TGTGCCAGCAGTCAGGACAGGGTGGGCGCAGATACGCAGTATTTT,CASSQDRVGADTQYF
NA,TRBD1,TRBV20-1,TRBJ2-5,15,TGCAGTGCTAGGAGTCCAGGGGGCTCGCAAGAGACCCAGTACTTC,CSARSPGGSQETQYF
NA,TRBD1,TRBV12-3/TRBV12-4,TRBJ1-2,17,TGTGCCAGCAGTTTAATCCCAGGGGAGGGGGCGTATTATGGCCACACCTTC,CASSLIPGEGAYYGHTF
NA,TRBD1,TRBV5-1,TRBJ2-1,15,TGCGCCAGCAGCTCTGGACGGACAGGGGGCAATGAGCAGTTCTTC,CASSSGRTGGNEQFF
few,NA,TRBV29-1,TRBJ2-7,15,TGCAGCGTGATTGGGACGGACCGATCCTCCTACGAGCAGTACTTC,CSVIGTDRSSYEQYF
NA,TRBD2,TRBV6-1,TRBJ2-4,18,TGTGCCAGCAGTCTTCGACTAGCGGGAGTTGGGGCCAAAAACATTCAGTACTTC,CASSLRLAGVGAKNIQYF
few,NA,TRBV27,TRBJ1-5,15,TGTGCCAGCAGTTTAGGGTCCGGTTTCAATCAGCCCCAGCATTTT,CASSLGSGFNQPQHF
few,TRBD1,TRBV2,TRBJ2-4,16,TGTGCCAGCAGTGAAGCGGGGACAGTGGCCAAAAACATTCAGTACTTC,CASSEAGTVAKNIQYF
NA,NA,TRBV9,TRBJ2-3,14,TGTGCCAGCAGCGTAGTAGGAGCAGGAGATACGCAGTATTTT,CASSVVGAGDTQYF
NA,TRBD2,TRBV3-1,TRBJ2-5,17,TGTGCCAGCAGCCCCTTCCCCGGAGCGGGAGGGCAAGAGACCCAGTACTTC,CASSPFPGAGGQETQYF
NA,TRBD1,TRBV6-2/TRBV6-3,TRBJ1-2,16,TGTGCCAGCAGTTATAACATCCGGGCAGGGGGCTTTGGCTACACCTTC,CASSYNIRAGGFGYTF
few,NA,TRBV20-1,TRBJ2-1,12,TGCAGTGCTACACCTAGAAGCAATGAGCAGTTCTTC,CSATPRSNEQFF
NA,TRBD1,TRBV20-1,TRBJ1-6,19,TGCAGTGCTAGAGGGGACTCCGGGACAGGGGGGCGCATAAGTCGATCCCTCCACTTT,CSARGDSGTGGRISRSLHF
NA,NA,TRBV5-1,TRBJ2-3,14,TGCGCCAGCACCACATCGGGGGAGGTAAATACGCAGTATTTT,CASTTSGEVNTQYF
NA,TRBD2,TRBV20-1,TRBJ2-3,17,TGCAGTGCTAGGGCGGGGACTAGCGGGTTGCCCTTAGATACGCAGTATTTT,CSARAGTSGLPLDTQYF
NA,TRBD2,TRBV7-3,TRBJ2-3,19,TGTGCCAGCAGCCTCCAACCCGAGGGACTAGCGAGACGCACAGATACGCAGTATTTT,CASSLQPEGLARRTDTQYF
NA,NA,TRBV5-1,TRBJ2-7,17,TGCGCCAGCAGCTTGGTTTCCCTGACAGATCCGGGCGGCGAGCAGTACTTC,CASSLVSLTDPGGEQYF
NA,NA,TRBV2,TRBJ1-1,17,TGTGCCAGCAGCCGACCTCCCCCACCCCCGAAGAACACTGAAGCTTTCTTT,CASSRPPPPPKNTEAFF
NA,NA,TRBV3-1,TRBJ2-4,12,TGTGCCAGCAGCCAAGAAGTAAACATTCAGTACTTC,CASSQEVNIQYF
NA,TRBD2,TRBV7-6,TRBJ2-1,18,TGTGCCAGCAGCCTTCTAGCGGGGTTCGCCAGCTCCTACAATGAGCAGTTCTTC,CASSLLAGFASSYNEQFF
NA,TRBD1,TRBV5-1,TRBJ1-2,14,TGCGCCAGCAGCAACCGGGACAGGGCCTATGGCTGCACCTTC,CASSNRDRAYGCTF
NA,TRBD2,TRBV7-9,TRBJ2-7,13,TGTGCCAGCAGGAGCGGGAGCCGTTCCGAGCAGTACTTC,CASRSGSRSEQYF
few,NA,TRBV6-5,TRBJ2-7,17,TGTGCCAGCAGTTACAAGTTCTCCCCCGGCCTACTTTACGAGCAGTACTTC,CASSYKFSPGLLYEQYF
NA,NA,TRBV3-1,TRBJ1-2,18,TGTGCCAGCAGCCAAGATTACGGGGGTAGAACAGCTAACTATGGCTACACCTTC,CASSQDYGGRTANYGYTF
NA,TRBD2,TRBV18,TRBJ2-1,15,TGTGCCAGCTCACCCCCGGGACTAGGGACCCATGAGCAGTTCTTC,CASSPPGLGTHEQFF
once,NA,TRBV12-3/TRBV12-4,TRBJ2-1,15,TGTGCCAGCAGTTTAGGGCGTCTACTGGGTAATGAGCAGTTCTTC,CASSLGRLLGNEQFF
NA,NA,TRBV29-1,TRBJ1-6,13,TGCACCGCAAGGCAAACCTATAATTCACCCCTCCACTTT,CTARQTYNSPLHF
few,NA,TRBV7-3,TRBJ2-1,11,TGTGCCAGCAGCCGAGACAATGAGCAGTTCTTC,CASSRDNEQFF
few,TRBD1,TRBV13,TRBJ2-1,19,TGTGCCAGCAGCCCCCCATACAGGGGGAAGCTCGTTCTTAACAATGAGCAGTTCTTC,CASSPPYRGKLVLNNEQFF
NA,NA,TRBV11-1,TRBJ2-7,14,TGTGCCAGCAGCCCTCAGGGAGAGAGTGGCGAGCAGTACTTC,CASSPQGESGEQYF
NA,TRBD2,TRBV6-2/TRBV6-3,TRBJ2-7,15,TGTGCCAGCAGATGGACTAGCACTTTTTACAATGAGCAGTACTTC,CASRWTSTFYNEQYF
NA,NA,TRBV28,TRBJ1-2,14,TGTGCCAGCGACCACCCCAGGGAAAGCTATGGCTACACCTTC,CASDHPRESYGYTF
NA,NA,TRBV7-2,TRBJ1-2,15,TGTGCCAGCAGCATCCTGGGTTGGGCTGATGGAGGCTACACCTTC,CASSILGWADGGYTF
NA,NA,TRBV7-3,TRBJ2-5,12,TGTGCCAGCAGCGAACAGGGTTCTGAGAAGTACTTC,CASSEQGSEKYF
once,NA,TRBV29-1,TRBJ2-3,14,TGCAGCGTAGACGGGACGGCTAGCACAGATACGCAGTATTTT,CSVDGTASTDTQYF
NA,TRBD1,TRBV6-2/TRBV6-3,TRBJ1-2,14,TGTGCCAGCAGGGGACAGTCAGCAGTCAATGGCTACACCTTC,CASRGQSAVNGYTF
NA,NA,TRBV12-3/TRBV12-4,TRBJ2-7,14,TGTGCCAGCAGTCCACAGGGTTTAGACGGCGAGCAGTACTTC,CASSPQGLDGEQYF
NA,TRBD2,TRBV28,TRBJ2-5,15,TGTGCCAGCACCAGTCCCGGGGGGATAGCAGAGACCCAGTACTTC,CASTSPGGIAETQYF